This T cell receptor beta chain appears in the sequencing data of a study of blood T cell repertoires in COVID-19. Looking at the study overall: Both acute and convalescent COVID-19 samples were obtained from the United States, Italy and Spain.

The assay was immunoSEQ multiplex PCR, and TCRdb's table has in-frame clones only and misses some. The sample contains a few hundred thousand clones, roughly 88% of which appear only once. This CDR3 contains 13 residues. J lost 3 bases, V lost 6 bases, and 1 base had no gene match. Germline V gives CDR1 MNHEY, CDR2 SVGAGI. The TCR was taken from a woman in her seventies with COVID-19, enrolled during active disease. The source material was peripheral blood. This chain joins TRBV6-5 and TRBJ2-2; the match to TRBD1 covers 7 bases. Here the CDR3 DNA reads TGTGCCAGCAGCGGACAGGACACCGGGGAGCTGTTTTTT. As protein: CASSGQDTGELFF.